The 4 T cell receptor beta chains given below trace back to one sample, sequenced in a study of blood T cell repertoires in COVID-19. The data were produced by immunoSEQ multiplex PCR, yet TCRdb's version contains in-frame clones alone and is incomplete. The table shows some 96,000 clones, with 70% to 80% occurring only once. Sequencing was done on a sample of peripheral blood. All receptors derive from a woman in her sixties or seventies with acute or convalescent COVID-19.

This sequence joins TRBV4-1 and TRBJ1-5, with no clear D. Per germline, CDR1 MGHRA and CDR2 YSYEKL. V was trimmed by 0 bases and J by 3 bases, leaving 6 bases between them. The CDR3 sequence is 14 residues long. The CDR3 nucleotides are TGCGCCAGCAGCCAAGACAGTTTCAATCAGCCCCAGCATTTT. Encoded protein: CASSQDSFNQPQHF.

The chain uses TRBV30 and TRBJ2-3, with 9 positions matching TRBD1. V shed 3 bases and J 6 bases; nucleotides not matched to a gene: 7. This CDR3 region has 14 residues. In germline, CDR1 is GTSNPN, CDR2 SVGIG (reference sequence). The CDR3 reads CAWRDTGGWDTQYF. CDR3 sequence (DNA): TGTGCCTGGAGAGATACAGGGGGCTGGGATACGCAGTATTTT. Variable domain in full (rest from reference TRBV30 and TRBJ2-3): SQTIHQWPATLVQPVGSPLSLECTVEGTSNPNLYWYRQAAGRGLQLLFYSVGIGQISSEVPQNLSASRPQDRQFILSSKKLLLSDSGFYLCAWRDTGGWDTQYFGPGTRLTVL.

This clone occurred once. J is TRBJ1-6 and V is TRBV30; 8 nucleotides agree with TRBD1. The CDR3 contains 13 residues. The V gene's germline CDR1 is GTSNPN and CDR2 SVGIG (reference sequence). The V gene end was trimmed by 2 bases and the J gene end by 7 bases; junction bases not matched to a gene: 1. The CDR3 loop is CAWSQGANSPLHF. In DNA, the CDR3 is TGTGCCTGGAGTCAGGGGGCGAATTCACCCCTCCACTTT.

The chain links TRBV6-5 to TRBJ1-1; D call uncertain. CDR1 is MNHEY, CDR2 SVGAGI, per germline. Trimming cost V 6 bases and J 4 bases, with 15 bases left between them. The CDR3 runs 14 residues. DNA for the CDR3: TGTGCCAGCAGCCCCCATTCGCTGGCCACTGAAGCTTTCTTT. Its translation is CASSPHSLATEAFF.